This is a list of T cell receptor beta chains from one sample in a study of shared clonotypes between healthy human individuals. Repertoires were generated with immunoSEQ multiplex PCR, while TCRdb's copy carries only in-frame clones and drops some. The sample lists under 2,000,000 clones, approximately 94% seen once, with approximately 1% in the top ten. What was sequenced was naive CD8+ T cells sorted from blood. These TCRs come from a man aged 18 to 29 in good health. Each CDR3 is given with its conserved first and last residue. Fields, in order: V gene, D gene, clone size, J gene, CDR3 protein, CDR3 DNA. D genes are given only for firm matches. Clone size is not always given. Where it is, it says once, few, many or a class for expanded clones.

TRBV11-2,NA,NA,TRBJ2-7,CASTGGAGVLYEQYF,TGTGCCAGCACAGGAGGGGCAGGGGTGCTCTACGAGCAGTACTTC
TRBV5-4,NA,NA,TRBJ2-2,CASSLDRSTGELFF,TGTGCCAGCAGCTTGGACAGATCCACCGGGGAGCTGTTTTTT
TRBV5-6,NA,NA,TRBJ2-7,CASSFGRSYEQYF,TGTGCCAGCAGCTTTGGCAGATCCTACGAGCAGTACTTC
TRBV7-5,NA,NA,TRBJ1-2,CARSLCWAGPGGYTF,TGTGCCAGAAGCTTATGCTGGGCGGGGCCTGGCGGCTACACCTTC
TRBV27,TRBD2,NA,TRBJ2-1,CASSLLVRLAGAPNEQFF,TGTGCCAGCAGTTTATTAGTCCGGCTAGCGGGGGCCCCAAATGAGCAGTTCTTC
TRBV28,TRBD2,NA,TRBJ2-5,CASSARGGHETQYF,TGTGCCAGCAGCGCCCGGGGGGGCCACGAGACCCAGTACTTC
TRBV7-9,TRBD2,NA,TRBJ2-7,CASSHPGTIFSEQYF,TGTGCCAGCAGTCACCCTGGGACTATATTCTCCGAGCAGTACTTC
TRBV6-5,NA,NA,TRBJ2-2,CASLPSSSGTGELFF,TGTGCCAGCTTACCTAGTTCGAGTGGCACCGGGGAGCTGTTTTTT
TRBV7-9,NA,NA,TRBJ2-1,CASSADLTGEQFF,TGTGCCAGCAGCGCTGACCTCACGGGTGAGCAGTTCTTC
TRBV6-5,TRBD1,NA,TRBJ2-7,CASSGQGASYEQYF,TGTGCCAGCAGTGGACAGGGGGCCTCCTACGAGCAGTACTTC
TRBV4-1,NA,NA,TRBJ1-2,CASSQEAGWIYGYTF,TGCGCCAGCAGCCAAGAGGCCGGCTGGATTTATGGCTACACCTTC
TRBV6-4,TRBD2,NA,TRBJ2-7,CASSDSCGGGDYEQYF,TGTGCCAGCAGTGACTCGTGTGGCGGGGGGGACTACGAGCAGTACTTC
TRBV6-4,NA,once,TRBJ2-1,CASPQIGEKLFNEQFF,TGTGCCAGCCCACAAATAGGAGAAAAACTCTTCAATGAGCAGTTCTTC
TRBV28,NA,NA,TRBJ2-6,CASSTLTLFLTF,TGTGCCAGCAGTACCTTAACACTGTTCCTGACTTTC
TRBV27,NA,NA,TRBJ1-4,CASSFSGATNEKLFF,TGTGCCAGCAGTTTTTCGGGGGCAACTAATGAAAAACTGTTTTTT
TRBV29-1,NA,NA,TRBJ2-7,CSVGGDTYEQYF,TGCAGCGTTGGCGGAGATACCTACGAGCAGTACTTC
TRBV15,TRBD1,NA,TRBJ2-7,CATSSMGQGLYEQYF,TGTGCCACCAGCAGTATGGGACAGGGGTTGTACGAGCAGTACTTC
TRBV18,TRBD1,once,TRBJ1-6,CASSEGQGASPLHF,TGTGCCAGCTCAGAGGGACAGGGTGCTTCACCCCTCCACTTT
TRBV27,NA,NA,TRBJ2-2,CASSHGPSPPGELFF,TGTGCCAGCAGTCACGGGCCCTCCCCCCCCGGGGAGCTGTTTTTT
TRBV27,NA,NA,TRBJ2-5,CASSPFAPPYQETQYF,TGTGCCAGCAGTCCCTTCGCCCCACCGTACCAAGAGACCCAGTACTTC
TRBV6-6,NA,NA,TRBJ2-1,CASSYSPVEQFF,TGTGCCAGCAGTTACTCCCCGGTAGAGCAGTTCTTC
TRBV7-9,TRBD2,NA,TRBJ2-5,CASSPPTSGDRETQYF,TGTGCCAGCAGTCCACCTACTAGCGGGGATCGAGAGACCCAGTACTTC
TRBV10-3,NA,NA,TRBJ1-1,CAISDEGGHTEAFF,TGTGCCATCAGTGATGAGGGGGGACACACTGAAGCTTTCTTT
TRBV6-1,NA,NA,TRBJ2-7,CASSDLLEQYF,TGTGCCAGCAGTGACCTCCTCGAGCAGTACTTC
TRBV10-1,NA,NA,TRBJ2-7,CASSMTGRSYEQYF,TGCGCCAGCAGTATGACAGGCCGCTCCTACGAGCAGTACTTC
TRBV27,TRBD1,once,TRBJ2-3,CASTRGPGLGADTQYF,TGTGCCAGCACCAGGGGGCCAGGCCTGGGGGCAGATACGCAGTATTTT
TRBV6-6,NA,once,TRBJ2-7,CARSYEQYF,TGTGCCAGATCCTACGAGCAGTACTTC
TRBV10-2,NA,NA,TRBJ2-7,CASSAAYEQYF,TGCGCCAGCAGTGCCGCCTACGAGCAGTACTTC
TRBV11-2,NA,NA,TRBJ2-3,CASSLGAGLADTQYF,TGTGCCAGCAGCTTAGGCGCGGGATTAGCAGATACGCAGTATTTT
TRBV27,NA,NA,TRBJ1-2,CASSLSGPLGGVGYTF,TGTGCCAGCAGTTTATCTGGACCCTTAGGCGGTGTTGGCTACACCTTC
TRBV15,NA,NA,TRBJ2-1,CATSREDFLNNEQFF,TGTGCCACCAGCAGAGAGGATTTCTTAAACAATGAGCAGTTCTTC
TRBV7-9,TRBD2,NA,TRBJ2-5,CASSPKRSGGEETQYF,TGTGCCAGCAGCCCCAAAAGAAGTGGGGGGGAGGAGACCCAGTACTTC
TRBV6-5,NA,NA,TRBJ2-7,CASSISTGLSYEQYF,TGTGCCAGCAGTATTTCGACAGGCCTCTCCTACGAGCAGTACTTC
TRBV9,NA,NA,TRBJ2-2,CASSLDSNTGELFF,TGTGCCAGCAGCTTGGATTCTAACACCGGGGAGCTGTTTTTT
TRBV27,TRBD1,NA,TRBJ2-7,CASSLGPGTGVPYEQYF,TGTGCCAGCAGTTTGGGCCCCGGGACAGGGGTCCCCTACGAGCAGTACTTC
TRBV7-9,NA,NA,TRBJ2-1,CASSLGRNNEQFF,TGTGCCAGCAGCCTTGGTCGGAACAATGAGCAGTTCTTC